Shown below are 20 T cell receptor beta chains from a single sample sequenced in a study of T cells in Graves' hyperthyroidism and ophthalmopathy. What was amplified from RNA transcripts were TCR beta CDR3 regions. Initially, a first-round RT-PCR of the TCR CDR3 employed the HTBI primer set. MiXCR, applied by TCRdb to the multiplex PCR reads, yields one record per CDR3 protein. Of 300,000 to 450,000 distinct CDR3 sequences detected, about 15% appear once; the ten largest clones hold about 30%. The specimen was blood. Source of these receptors: a woman in her twenties or thirties with Graves' hyperthyroidism.

Many counts were recorded for this clonotype. This chain connects TRBV6-5 to TRBJ1-1, with no clear D. In germline, CDR1 is MNHEY, CDR2 SVGAGI. Trimming took off 2 bases at V and 5 bases at J, with 18 bases between the two ends. This CDR3 comprises 16 residues. CDR3 coding DNA: TGTGCCAGCAGTTACAACCCCTCGGGGTGGGAGACTGAAGCTTTCTTT. The encoded protein is CASSYNPSGWETEAFF.

V is TRBV7-9 and J is TRBJ2-5, with D tentatively TRBD1 (6 bases). The V end was cut by 6 bases, the J end by 4 bases, with 15 bases between. The CDR3 consists of 14 residues. CDR1 and CDR2 from the germline V gene are SEHNR and FQNEAQ (reference sequence). As DNA, the CDR3 is TGTGCCAGCAGGGACCTTCGAGGGGGAGAGACCCAGTACTTC. It translates to CASRDLRGGETQYF.

The gene calls are TRBV6-5 and TRBJ1-2; the match to TRBD1 covers 7 bases. The CDR3 length is 15 residues. Germline loops: CDR1 MNHEY, CDR2 SVGAGI. Trimming took 1 base from V and 4 from J; bases not matched to a gene: 6. CDR3 in amino acids: CASSYLSGTVYGYTF. CDR3 DNA sequence: TGTGCCAGCAGTTACTTATCCGGGACAGTCTATGGCTACACCTTC.

This clonotype has a count of ten or more. This rearrangement joins TRBV13 to TRBJ2-5, with D unresolved. The V and J ends lost 5 bases and 4 bases respectively, with 14 bases between them. The CDR3 covers 14 residues. Germline V lookup: CDR1 PRHDT, CDR2 FYEKMQ (reference sequence). This chain's CDR3 is CASSTSPVGETQYF. CDR3 nucleotides: TGTGCCAGCAGCACCTCCCCGGTTGGAGAGACCCAGTACTTC.

A few counts support this clonotype. The genes are TRBV7-7 and TRBJ2-5; D is undetermined. Trimming left V 0 bases short and J 7 bases short, with 9 bases between. The germline V gene encodes CDR1 SSHAT and CDR2 FNYEAQ (reference sequence). This CDR3 spans 13 amino acids. CDR3 DNA: TGTGCCAGCAGCTTAGCGCTCCCGGGGACCCAGTACTTC. Translation: CASSLALPGTQYF.

In its sample, this clonotype was seen a few times. The chain uses TRBV9 and TRBJ1-2, with unresolved D. Germline V lookup: CDR1 SGDLS, CDR2 YYNGEE. Trimming cost V 0 bases and J 5 bases, with 14 bases left between them. This CDR3 has 15 residues. DNA of the CDR3: TGTGCCAGCAGCGTAGATTTGGTTACCTCATATGGCTACACCTTC. This translates into CASSVDLVTSYGYTF.

The table lists this clonotype with many counts. The V gene is TRBV27, the J gene TRBJ1-4; the D gene is possibly TRBD1 (5 bases). This CDR3 contains 14 residues. The germline V gene has CDR1 MNHEY and CDR2 SMNVEV (reference sequence). V lost 2 bases, J lost 10 bases, and 14 bases lay in between. The CDR3 coding sequence is TGTGCCAGCAGTTTAGGCAGGGACGGCGTAAAACTGTTTTTT. It is translated as CASSLGRDGVKLFF.

This clonotype was counted at least ten times. This chain links TRBV12-3 or TRBV12-4 with TRBJ1-2; 9 bases match TRBD1. The CDR3 is 14 amino acids. Trimming removed 3 bases from V and 5 bases from J; junction bases left unmatched: 4. The CDR3 loop is CASSFTGGRYGYTF. Here the CDR3 DNA reads TGTGCCAGCAGTTTTACAGGGGGCCGGTATGGCTACACCTTC.

This clonotype has only a few counts. The CDR3 DNA follows: TGTGCCACCAGTGACGCTCGTCTAGCGGGAGGTTACAATGAGCAGTTCTTC. The encoded protein is CATSDARLAGGYNEQFF. The chain joins TRBV24-1 to TRBJ2-1, with TRBD2 matching 11 bases. The CDR3 has 17 amino acids. Germline CDR1 is KGHDR and CDR2 is SFDVKD. The ends lost 4 bases at V and 4 bases at J; junction bases unmatched: 8.

This clonotype was counted many times. The chain couples TRBV6-1 to TRBJ2-3; TRBD2 matches 8 bases. Germline lookup yields CDR1 MNHNS and CDR2 SASEGT. The CDR3 has 16 residues. Trimming at V came to 6 bases and at J to 4 bases, leaving 12 bases not matched to a gene. For the CDR3, the DNA is TGTGCCAGCAGCCCCCCGGGGGGGGGGAGGGCAGATACGCAGTATTTT. Translation gives CASSPPGGGRADTQYF.

This clonotype was seen repeatedly, ten times or more. This chain joins TRBV12-3 or TRBV12-4 and TRBJ2-1; D could derive from TRBD1 or TRBD2 (6 bases each). The V and J ends lost 8 bases and 1 base respectively, with 12 bases between them. The CDR3 length is 14 residues. This CDR3 is CASQGGSSYNEQFF. Here the CDR3 DNA reads TGTGCCAGCCAAGGGGGGAGTTCCTACAATGAGCAGTTCTTC.

The chain combines TRBV7-9 with TRBJ2-7; perhaps D is TRBD1 or TRBD2 (6 bases each). V gave up 4 bases and J gave up 2 bases, with 18 bases separating them. Germline-derived CDR1 and CDR2 are SEHNR and FQNEAQ (reference sequence). This CDR3 comprises 16 residues. In nucleotides, the CDR3 is TGTGCCAGCAGCTCTACCTTCGGGGGCCGCCCCTACGAGCAGTACTTC. Protein product: CASSSTFGGRPYEQYF.

In its sample, this clonotype was seen a few times. The rearrangement links TRBV28 to TRBJ2-2; D is undetermined. V was cut by 3 bases and J by 0 bases, with 8 bases left in between. The CDR3 covers 15 residues. From germline, CDR1 is MDHEN and CDR2 SYDVKM. CDR3 bases: TGTGCCAGCAGTTTGACCAGTCCGAACACCGGGGAGCTGTTTTTT. It translates to CASSLTSPNTGELFF. The entire variable domain, with the rest obtained from reference TRBV28 and TRBJ2-2, is as follows: DVKVTQSSRYLVKRTGEKVFLECVQDMDHENMFWYRQDPGLGLRLIYFSYDVKMKEKGDIPEGYSVSREKKERFSLILESASTNQTSMYLCASSLTSPNTGELFFGEGSRLTVL.

At least ten counts were recorded for this clonotype. The chain employs TRBV6-1 and TRBJ2-2; 11 bases map to TRBD2. The V and J ends lost 5 bases and 1 base, in that order; junction bases with no gene match: 6. This CDR3 contains 17 residues. The germline CDR1 and CDR2 sequences are MNHNS and SASEGT. Here the CDR3 reads CASSPQGTSGNTGELFF. CDR3 DNA sequence: TGTGCCAGCAGTCCACAGGGGACTAGCGGGAACACCGGGGAGCTGTTTTTT.

This clonotype was seen a handful of times. The chain uses TRBV7-9 and TRBJ2-1; TRBD2 might be the D (6 bases). V dropped 5 bases and J dropped 3 bases, with 14 bases sitting between them. CDR1 and CDR2 (germline): SEHNR, FQNEAQ (reference sequence). The CDR3 consists of 15 residues. CDR3 DNA sequence: TGTGCCAGCAGCACCCGGGACTTGTACTACAATGAGCAGTTCTTC. Translated: CASSTRDLYYNEQFF.

The chain combines TRBV5-6 with TRBJ2-5; no definite D call. This CDR3 region has 13 residues. Germline values: CDR1 SGHDT, CDR2 YYEEEE. V was pared by 0 bases and J by 3 bases, with 6 bases between. The CDR3 spells CASSLELEETQYF. The CDR3 region has the DNA TGTGCCAGCAGCTTGGAATTAGAAGAGACCCAGTACTTC.

This clonotype was seen repeatedly, ten times or more. The chain is built from TRBV6-1 and TRBJ2-1, with 16 bases lining up with TRBD2. The V and J ends lost 5 bases and 0 bases, in that order; junction bases with no gene match: 16. Looked up from germline, CDR1 is MNHNS and CDR2 is SASEGT. The CDR3 is made up of 22 amino acids. CDR3: CASSHSPGTSGRVVPSYNEQFF. The CDR3 DNA is TGTGCCAGCAGTCACTCCCCCGGGACTAGCGGGAGGGTCGTCCCCTCCTACAATGAGCAGTTCTTC.

This clonotype was recorded many times. This chain uses TRBV2 with TRBJ1-1; D perhaps matches TRBD1 (6 bases). With 5 bases removed from V and 0 bases from J, the gap between germline ends came to 19 bases. Germline V lookup: CDR1 SNHLY, CDR2 FYNNEI. CDR3 length: 17 amino acids. The CDR3 region is CASSLRGRGFMNTEAFF. In DNA form, the CDR3 reads TGTGCCAGCAGTCTCCGGGGGAGGGGGTTCATGAACACTGAAGCTTTCTTT.

This clonotype has more than one count but fewer than ten. This chain joins TRBV28 and TRBJ1-4; no definite D call. V dropped 3 bases and J dropped 7 bases, with 12 bases sitting between them. Germline lookup yields CDR1 MDHEN and CDR2 SYDVKM. The CDR3 is 14 amino acids. The CDR3 bases are TGTGCCAGCAGTTTGACGGGTCCTGGTGAAAAACTGTTTTTT. It encodes CASSLTGPGEKLFF. Variable domain in full (rest from reference TRBV28 and TRBJ1-4): DVKVTQSSRYLVKRTGEKVFLECVQDMDHENMFWYRQDPGLGLRLIYFSYDVKMKEKGDIPEGYSVSREKKERFSLILESASTNQTSMYLCASSLTGPGEKLFFGSGTQLSVL.

This clonotype was detected a few times. The V call is TRBV25-1, the J call TRBJ2-7, with D possibly being TRBD2 (7 bases). The CDR3 totals 15 residues. Germline V gene lookup returns CDR1 MGHDK and CDR2 SYGVNS. The germline V and J ends were trimmed by 4 bases and 6 bases, with 19 bases remaining between them. CDR3 in DNA: TGTGCCAGCAGTGTCGGGGCACAGGGCGGGGGCGAGCAGTACTTC. As protein: CASSVGAQGGGEQYF.